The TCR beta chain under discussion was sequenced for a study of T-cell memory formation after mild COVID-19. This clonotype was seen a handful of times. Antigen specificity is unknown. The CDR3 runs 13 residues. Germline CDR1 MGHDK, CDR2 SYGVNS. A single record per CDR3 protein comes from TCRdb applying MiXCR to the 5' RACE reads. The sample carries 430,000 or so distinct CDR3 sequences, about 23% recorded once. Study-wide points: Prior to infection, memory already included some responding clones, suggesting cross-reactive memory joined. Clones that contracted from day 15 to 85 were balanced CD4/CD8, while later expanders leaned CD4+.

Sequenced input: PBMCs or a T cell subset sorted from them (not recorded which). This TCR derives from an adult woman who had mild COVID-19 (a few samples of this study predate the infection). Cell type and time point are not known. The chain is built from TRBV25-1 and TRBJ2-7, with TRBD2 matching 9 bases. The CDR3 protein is CAAAAGGHYEQYF. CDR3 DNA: TGTGCAGCGGCAGCGGGAGGACACTACGAGCAGTACTTC.